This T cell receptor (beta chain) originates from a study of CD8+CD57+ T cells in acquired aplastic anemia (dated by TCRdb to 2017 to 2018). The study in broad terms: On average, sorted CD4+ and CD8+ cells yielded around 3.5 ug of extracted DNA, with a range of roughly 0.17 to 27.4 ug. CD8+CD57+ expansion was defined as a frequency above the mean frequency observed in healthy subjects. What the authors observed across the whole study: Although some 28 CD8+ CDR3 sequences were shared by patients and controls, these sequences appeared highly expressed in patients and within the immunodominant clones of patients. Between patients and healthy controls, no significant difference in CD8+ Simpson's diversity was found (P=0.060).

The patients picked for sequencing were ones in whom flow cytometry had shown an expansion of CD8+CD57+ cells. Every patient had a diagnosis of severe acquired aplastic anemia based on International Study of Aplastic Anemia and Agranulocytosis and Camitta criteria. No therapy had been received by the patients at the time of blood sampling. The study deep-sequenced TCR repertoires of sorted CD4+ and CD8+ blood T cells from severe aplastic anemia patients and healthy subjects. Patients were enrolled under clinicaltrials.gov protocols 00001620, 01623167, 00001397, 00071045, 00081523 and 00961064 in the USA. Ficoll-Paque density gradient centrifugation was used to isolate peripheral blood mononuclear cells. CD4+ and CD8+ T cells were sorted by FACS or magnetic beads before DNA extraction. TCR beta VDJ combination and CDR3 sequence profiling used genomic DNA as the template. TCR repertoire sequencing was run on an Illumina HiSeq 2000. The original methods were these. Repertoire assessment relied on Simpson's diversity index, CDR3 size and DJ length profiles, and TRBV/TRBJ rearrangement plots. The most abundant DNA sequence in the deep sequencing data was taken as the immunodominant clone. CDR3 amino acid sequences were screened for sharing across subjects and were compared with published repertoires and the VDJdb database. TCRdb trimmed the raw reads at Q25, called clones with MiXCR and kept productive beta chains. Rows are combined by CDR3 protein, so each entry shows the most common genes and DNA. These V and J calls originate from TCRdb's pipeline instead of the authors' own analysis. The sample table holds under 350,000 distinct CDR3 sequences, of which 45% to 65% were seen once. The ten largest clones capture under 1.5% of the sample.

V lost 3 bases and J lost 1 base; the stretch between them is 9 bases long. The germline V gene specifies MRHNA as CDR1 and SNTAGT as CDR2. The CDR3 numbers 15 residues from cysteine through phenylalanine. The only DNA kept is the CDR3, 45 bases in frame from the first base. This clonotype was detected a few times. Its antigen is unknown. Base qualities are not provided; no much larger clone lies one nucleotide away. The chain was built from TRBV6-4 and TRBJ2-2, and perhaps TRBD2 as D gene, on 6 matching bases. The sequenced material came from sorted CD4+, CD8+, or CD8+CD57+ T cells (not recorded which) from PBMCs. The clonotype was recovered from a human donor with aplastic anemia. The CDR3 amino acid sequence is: CASSERLENTGELFF. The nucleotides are TGTGCCAGCAGTGAACGACTAGAGAACACCGGGGAGCTGTTTTTT.